Each of the 17 T cell receptor beta chains below was sequenced from the same sample in a study of T cell repertoires in cytomegalovirus infection. Using its own MiXCR run on the reads, TCRdb lists one record per CDR3 protein. Counted here are hundreds of thousands of distinct CDR3 sequences, roughly 15% occurring once; the ten biggest clones make up around 13%. Material for sequencing was PBMCs. These receptors came from a human donor in good health (CMV status not recorded). Some clones in this sample may be carry-over from other donors' samples.

This clonotype was seen only a few times. This sequence joins TRBV28 and TRBJ1-5, with 7 nucleotides matching TRBD1. Germline V gene lookup returns CDR1 MDHEN and CDR2 SYDVKM. V shed 4 bases, J shed 7 bases, and the junction held 10 bases outside the gene matches. CDR3 length: 15 residues. In DNA form, the CDR3 reads TGTGCCAGCAGTTCCAGAGACAGGGTAAGGCAGCCCCAGCATTTT. As protein: CASSSRDRVRQPQHF.

The gene calls are TRBV4-2 and TRBJ1-1, with 7 bases fitting TRBD1. V trimming: 1 base; J trimming: 0 bases; junction bases outside the gene matches: 5. This CDR3 is built from 16 residues. CDR1 LGHNA and CDR2 YNFKEQ come from the germline V gene. The CDR3 loop is CASSQVPGQLNTEAFF. CDR3 nucleotide sequence: TGTGCCAGCAGCCAAGTACCGGGACAGTTGAACACTGAAGCTTTCTTT.

This clonotype occurred many times. This rearrangement joins TRBV29-1 to TRBJ2-3, with TRBD1 matching 8 bases. Germline V CDR1 and CDR2: SQVTM, ANQGSEA. The CDR3 loop spans 12 amino acids. The J segment lost 5 bases and the V segment lost 6 bases, leaving 4 bases of the junction unmatched. DNA of the CDR3: TGCAGCGTAAAACAGGGGGGAGATACGCAGTATTTT. It specifies CSVKQGGDTQYF.

There are a few counts of this clonotype. V and J are TRBV10-3 and TRBJ1-6; TRBD1 is a possible D gene (6 bases). This CDR3 contains 14 residues. The germline CDR1 and CDR2 sequences are ENHRY and SYGVKD. V lost 3 bases and J lost 7, with 10 bases in between. The CDR3 loop is CAISEQGTNSPLHF. The CDR3 nucleotides read TGTGCCATCAGTGAACAGGGAACGAATTCACCCCTCCACTTT.

In this sample, this clonotype turned up many times. This sequence joins TRBV6-5 and TRBJ1-2; 7 bases fit TRBD1. V trimming: 5 bases; J trimming: 8 bases; junction bases outside the gene matches: 14. This CDR3 has 15 residues. CDR1 is MNHEY and CDR2 is SVGAGI in the germline V gene. The CDR3 DNA is TGTGCCAGCAGTAAGGGGGGACAGCGCCGGGCAGGCTACACCTTC. This translates into CASSKGGQRRAGYTF.

Note on this clonotype: A much larger clone differs from this one at a single base, so this may be a read error. CDR3 coding DNA: TGTGCCAACAAGACCGGGACAAAAACCGGGGAGCTGTTTTTT. Residues: CANKTGTKTGELFF. The chain couples TRBV2 to TRBJ2-2, with D possibly being TRBD1 (6 bases). This CDR3 is 14 amino acids long. Per germline, CDR1 SNHLY and CDR2 FYNNEI. V was shortened by 10 bases and J by 5 bases, with 17 bases between the two germline ends.

The V and J genes are TRBV5-1 and TRBJ2-1; 7 bases map to TRBD1. This CDR3 comprises 14 residues. V lost 4 bases, J lost 7 bases, and 8 bases stayed unmatched. CDR1 SGHRS and CDR2 YFSETQ come from the germline V gene. CDR3 amino acids: CASSDIQGSNEQFF. CDR3 sequence (DNA): TGCGCCAGCAGCGACATACAGGGGTCGAATGAGCAGTTCTTC.

In this sample, this clonotype turned up a few times. CDR3 amino acids: CASSSFSDTQYF. CDR3 in DNA: TGTGCCAGCAGTTCATTCTCAGATACGCAGTATTTT. The V and J genes are TRBV12-3 or TRBV12-4 and TRBJ2-3; D unresolved. Trimming stripped 4 bases from V and 4 bases from J, with 6 bases between. The CDR3 is 12 amino acids.

This clonotype was detected many times. The rearrangement uses TRBV12-5 and TRBJ2-5; no definite D call. The CDR3 contains 12 residues. Trimming shortened V by 4 bases and J by 7 bases, and 10 bases separated the two germline ends. Per germline, CDR1 LGHNT and CDR2 FRNRAP. In DNA, the CDR3 is TGTGCTAGTGGTTCGGACGGCGGGACCCAGTACTTC. This translates into CASGSDGGTQYF.

V usage is TRBV2 and J usage is TRBJ1-2; possible D gene TRBD1, 6 bases. The CDR3 consists of 16 residues. Looked up from germline, CDR1 is SNHLY and CDR2 is FYNNEI. The V end lost 5 bases, the J end lost 8 bases, and 24 bases lay between the germline ends. This chain's CDR3 is CASSLTGHPLNKGYTF. The DNA for the CDR3 is TGTGCCAGCAGTTTAACGGGACATCCCCTCAACAAGGGCTACACCTTC.

The V gene is TRBV2, the J gene TRBJ2-2; TRBD2 matches 7 bases. V was pared by 3 bases and J by 0 bases, with 4 bases of the junction left unmatched. In germline, CDR1 is SNHLY, CDR2 FYNNEI. This CDR3 region has 16 residues. In nucleotides, the CDR3 is TGTGCCAGCAGTGAGGTTCTAGCGGCGAACACCGGGGAGCTGTTTTTT. Translation: CASSEVLAANTGELFF.

This clonotype was observed at least ten times. This chain links TRBV7-2 with TRBJ1-2; D call uncertain. V gave up 6 bases and J gave up 4 bases, with 12 bases separating them. Germline lookup yields CDR1 SGHTA and CDR2 FQGNSA. The CDR3 is 13 residues long. CDR3 in amino acids: CASSSDGIYGYTF. The CDR3 nucleotides are TGTGCCAGCAGTTCGGACGGCATCTATGGCTACACCTTC.

This clonotype was counted a few times. The V call is TRBV2, the J call TRBJ2-7; D is tentatively TRBD1 or TRBD2 (5 bases each). The V end lost 5 bases, the J end lost 5 bases, and 16 bases lay between the germline ends. CDR1 is SNHLY, CDR2 FYNNEI, per germline. The CDR3 sequence is 14 residues long. CDR3 sequence reads: CASSFGAQSDEQYF. CDR3 nucleotides: TGTGCCAGCAGTTTCGGGGCCCAATCTGACGAGCAGTACTTC. The variable domain in full, with the rest retrieved from reference TRBV2 and TRBJ2-7, is EPEVTQTPSHQVTQMGQEVILRCVPISNHLYFYWYRQILGQKVEFLVSFYNNEISEKSEIFDDQFSVERPDGSNFTLKIRSTKLEDSAMYFCASSFGAQSDEQYFGPGTRLTVT.

There are a few counts of this clonotype. This chain links TRBV5-4 with TRBJ2-5; TRBD2 aligns across 11 bases. Trimming removed 0 bases from V and 6 bases from J; junction bases left unmatched: 7. The CDR3 consists of 16 residues. Germline V gene sequence: CDR1 SGHNT, CDR2 YYREEE (reference sequence). CDR3 bases: TGTGCCAGCAGCTTGGGGGTGACTAGCGGGGAGAAGACCCAGTACTTC. This gives the protein CASSLGVTSGEKTQYF.

This clonotype came up many times. The genes are TRBV28 and TRBJ1-3, with TRBD1 matching over 9 bases. The V gene's germline CDR1 is MDHEN and CDR2 SYDVKM. This CDR3 is 16 amino acids long. Unmatched junction bases numbered 5, after V lost 4 bases and J lost 1 base. The CDR3 DNA reads TGTGCCAGCAGTTCCTCCGGGACAGGGTCTGGAAACACCATATATTTT. The encoded protein is CASSSSGTGSGNTIYF.

This clonotype has a count of ten or more. V and J are TRBV12-3 or TRBV12-4 and TRBJ2-7, with D tentatively TRBD1 (6 bases). The CDR3 sequence is 15 residues long. V dropped 1 base and J dropped 2 bases, with 12 bases sitting between them. The CDR3: CASSLEPGAPYEQYF. CDR3 DNA: TGTGCCAGCAGTTTAGAGCCAGGGGCCCCCTACGAGCAGTACTTC.

This clonotype was observed a handful of times. This chain uses TRBV5-8 with TRBJ2-5; the match to TRBD1 covers 9 bases. Germline V gene lookup returns CDR1 SGHTS and CDR2 YDEGEE. V lost 4 bases to trimming and J lost 4 bases; unmatched junction nucleotides: 8. The CDR3 covers 15 residues. The CDR3 DNA is TGTGCCAGCAGCCCATGGACAGGGGTAGGAGAGACCCAGTACTTC. Its translation: CASSPWTGVGETQYF.